A single sample is the source of the 29 T cell receptor beta chains below, sequenced in a study of T cells in Graves' hyperthyroidism and ophthalmopathy. RNA transcripts yielded amplified TCR beta CDR3 regions. Researchers ran a first-round RT-PCR on the TCR CDR3 using the HTBI primer set. Via MiXCR, TCRdb re-called the multiplex PCR reads, giving one row per CDR3 protein. The sample shows about 290,000 distinct CDR3 sequences, around 15% of them seen only once. The sequenced material came from blood. The receptor set was obtained from a woman aged 50 to 60 with Graves' hyperthyroidism that later progressed to Graves' ophthalmopathy.

This chain links TRBV7-3 with TRBJ2-1, with a possible D match to TRBD1 (6 bases). Trimming stripped 2 bases from V and 1 base from J, with 12 bases between. The CDR3 is 16 amino acids. Per germline, CDR1 SGHTA and CDR2 FQGTGA. Written as DNA, the CDR3 is TGTGCCAGCAGCTTAGTAGGGACACTGTCCTACAATGAGCAGTTCTTC. As protein: CASSLVGTLSYNEQFF. Based on the CDR3 plus reference TRBV7-3 and TRBJ2-1, the full variable domain is GAGVSQTPSNKVTEKGKYVELRCDPISGHTALYWYRQSLGQGPEFLIYFQGTGAADDSGLPNDRFFAVRPEGSVSTLKIQRTERGDSAVYLCASSLVGTLSYNEQFFGPGTRLTVL.

The chain couples TRBV5-1 to TRBJ1-2; 7 bases match TRBD1. The ends lost 4 bases at V and 8 bases at J; junction bases unmatched: 11. The CDR3 runs 14 residues. Germline CDR1 reads SGHRS; CDR2 reads YFSETQ. The CDR3 DNA sequence: TGCGCCAGCAGCACCTCCGGGACAGCCGTGGGCTACACCTTC. This translates into CASSTSGTAVGYTF.

About this clonotype: A clone one base away is much larger, so this may be a read error. The chain carries TRBV6-1 and TRBJ1-4; D call uncertain. V dropped 6 bases and J dropped 7 bases, with 18 bases sitting between them. This CDR3 has 15 amino acids. Germline CDR1 MNHNS, CDR2 SASEGT. The CDR3 loop reads CASSPVAVDSEKLFF. CDR3 in DNA: TGTGCCAGCAGCCCCGTGGCGGTGGATAGTGAAAAACTGTTTTTT.

The chain carries TRBV20-1 and TRBJ2-1, with 13 positions matching TRBD2. Germline V gene lookup returns CDR1 DFQATT and CDR2 SNEGSKA (reference sequence). The CDR3 sequence is 15 residues long. Germline trimming cut 3 bases from V and 3 bases from J; bases unmatched to any gene: 2. CDR3 in DNA: TGCAGTGCTAGCGGGACTAGCGGGAACTACAATGAGCAGTTCTTC. Encoded protein: CSASGTSGNYNEQFF.

This clonotype has ten or more counts. The J gene is TRBJ1-2, the V gene TRBV2; TRBD1 agrees at 7 bases. Germline assignment: CDR1 SNHLY and CDR2 FYNNEI. The length of the CDR3 is 14 residues. Losses at the gene ends were 4 bases for V and 2 bases for J; bases not matched to a gene: 4. The CDR3 spells CASSGAGQNYGYTF. The DNA for the CDR3 is TGTGCCAGCAGTGGAGCGGGACAGAACTATGGCTACACCTTC.

The table lists this clonotype with many counts. The chain links TRBV29-1 to TRBJ2-7, with no clear D. V shed 4 bases and J shed 0 bases, with 7 bases lying between them. The CDR3 spans 12 residues. The V gene's germline CDR1 is SQVTM and CDR2 ANQGSEA. The CDR3 DNA is TGCAGCGTTGGTGCTAGCTCCTACGAGCAGTACTTC. It yields the protein CSVGASSYEQYF.

Ten or more counts support this clonotype. The V gene is TRBV20-1, the J gene TRBJ2-1; a possible D gene is TRBD2 (7 bases). From germline, CDR1 is DFQATT and CDR2 SNEGSKA (reference sequence). V was pared by 5 bases and J by 0 bases, with 17 bases between. The CDR3 covers 16 residues. Here the CDR3 reads CSAVLQGLFSYNEQFF. CDR3 bases: TGCAGTGCTGTGCTACAGGGACTATTCTCCTACAATGAGCAGTTCTTC.

This clonotype appeared many times. The genes are TRBV20-1 and TRBJ2-7, with 9 bases identical to TRBD2. CDR3 length equals 15 residues. Looked up from germline, CDR1 is DFQATT and CDR2 is SNEGSKA (reference sequence). Trimming took 0 bases from V and 2 from J; bases not matched to a gene: 5. As DNA, the CDR3 is TGCAGTGCTAGAGACGGGGGACTAGCCCCCTACGAGCAGTACTTC. Translating it yields CSARDGGLAPYEQYF.

The chain is built from TRBV6-1 and TRBJ2-1; TRBD2 matches at 9 bases. Per germline, CDR1 MNHNS and CDR2 SASEGT. This CDR3 spans 15 amino acids. V dropped 10 bases and J dropped 7; count of bases not matched to a gene: 14. CDR3 in amino acids: CATDLKLAGRNEQFF. In DNA, the CDR3 is TGTGCCACCGACTTAAAGCTAGCGGGGCGAAATGAGCAGTTCTTC.

In its sample, this clonotype was seen many times. The rearrangement joins TRBV6-1 to TRBJ2-3, with 12 bases identical to TRBD2. In germline, CDR1 is MNHNS, CDR2 SASEGT. CDR3 size: 18 residues. J gave up 5 bases and V 7 bases, and 16 bases lay outside the gene matches. The CDR3 spells CASTPLAGGPLRRDTQYF. CDR3 sequence (DNA): TGTGCCAGCACCCCACTAGCGGGAGGCCCCTTAAGAAGAGATACGCAGTATTTT.

This clonotype was recorded many times. The J gene is TRBJ2-3, the V gene TRBV12-3 or TRBV12-4; D not resolved. Trimming took off 6 bases at V and 2 bases at J, with 6 bases between the two ends. This CDR3 spans 12 amino acids. CDR3 nucleotides: TGTGCCAGCAGGACCTACACAGATACGCAGTATTTT. This translates into CASRTYTDTQYF.

The V call is TRBV7-9, the J call TRBJ1-2; no definite D call. V lost 5 bases, J lost 4 bases, and 11 bases lay in between. Germline values: CDR1 SEHNR, CDR2 FQNEAQ (reference sequence). This CDR3 has 13 amino acids. The CDR3 region has the DNA TGTGCCAGCAGCCCCACCGAGGGCTATGGCTACACCTTC. Amino acids: CASSPTEGYGYTF.

At least ten counts were recorded for this clonotype. The chain joins TRBV3-1 to TRBJ2-1; the match to TRBD2 covers 12 bases. From germline, CDR1 is LGHDT and CDR2 YNNKEL (reference sequence). Losses at the gene ends were 0 bases for V and 0 bases for J; bases not matched to a gene: 6. This CDR3 contains 19 residues. The DNA for the CDR3 is TGTGCCAGCAGCCAAGAAAGGGCTAGCGGGAGGGCCTCCTACAATGAGCAGTTCTTC. This codes for CASSQERASGRASYNEQFF.

The sample holds many counts of this clonotype. V gene TRBV20-1 combines with J gene TRBJ2-7; D unresolved. Trimming shortened V by 0 bases and J by 0 bases, and 9 bases separated the two germline ends. The CDR3 extends over 14 amino acids. Germline loops: CDR1 DFQATT, CDR2 SNEGSKA (reference sequence). The CDR3 DNA reads as TGCAGTGCTAGAGATTCCGGATACTCCTACGAGCAGTACTTC. Encoded protein: CSARDSGYSYEQYF.

With respect to this clonotype: This may be a read error, as it is one base from a much larger clone. V usage is TRBV4-2 and J usage is TRBJ2-7; D might be TRBD2 (5 bases). The V gene's germline CDR1 is LGHNA and CDR2 YNFKEQ. The CDR3 has 15 residues. DNA of the CDR3: TGTGCCAGCAGCCAAGATCGGGCTAGAGACTACGGGCAGTACTTC. Translation gives CASSQDRARDYGQYF.

There are many counts of this clonotype. The chain combines TRBV28 with TRBJ1-3; tentative D call: TRBD1 (6 bases). The CDR3 covers 14 residues. V lost 11 bases and J lost 2, with 16 bases in between. CDR1 is MDHEN, CDR2 SYDVKM, per germline. The CDR3 sequence is CAASGADTGNTIYF. CDR3 nucleotides: TGTGCCGCATCAGGGGCGGATACTGGAAACACCATATATTTT.

The chain couples TRBV7-9 to TRBJ2-2; 12 nucleotides match TRBD2. Germline CDR1 is SEHNR and CDR2 is FQNEAQ (reference sequence). This CDR3 is 19 amino acids long. The trim removed 7 bases at V and 1 base at J, leaving 13 bases unmatched. CDR3 nucleotides: TGTGCCAGCACCGATAGGAAACTAGCGGGAGGTATGAACACCGGGGAGCTGTTTTTT. It yields the protein CASTDRKLAGGMNTGELFF.

This clonotype was picked up many times. The rearrangement uses TRBV24-1 and TRBJ2-5; 7 bases are shared with TRBD2. Looked up from germline, CDR1 is KGHDR and CDR2 is SFDVKD. The CDR3 is 15 residues long. With V trimmed by 3 bases and J by 1 base, 4 bases remained unmatched. The CDR3 protein is CATSDPRGTQETQYF. CDR3 bases: TGTGCCACCAGTGATCCGCGGGGGACCCAAGAGACCCAGTACTTC.

This rearrangement joins TRBV2 to TRBJ1-2, with 9 bases lining up with TRBD1. The CDR3 loop spans 14 amino acids. From germline, CDR1 is SNHLY and CDR2 FYNNEI. V shed 7 bases, J shed 2 bases, and the junction held 5 bases outside the gene matches. CDR3 coding DNA: TGTGCCAGCATTGCACAGGGGGCAAACTATGGCTACACCTTC. Its translation: CASIAQGANYGYTF.

This clonotype came up many times. The chain uses TRBV5-1 and TRBJ2-3; D may correspond to TRBD1 or TRBD2 (7 bases each). The CDR3 is 14 amino acids. The V and J ends lost 7 bases and 4 bases respectively, with 16 bases between them. The germline CDR1 and CDR2 sequences are SGHRS and YFSETQ. The CDR3 reads CASRQGGEADTQYF. In DNA form, the CDR3 reads TGCGCCAGCCGGCAGGGGGGGGAAGCAGATACGCAGTATTTT.

On this clonotype: A much larger clone differs from this one at a single base, so this may be a read error. The chain uses TRBV28 and TRBJ2-7; tentative D call: TRBD2 (6 bases). The CDR3 covers 15 residues. The V gene's germline CDR1 is MDHEN and CDR2 SYDVKM. CDR3 region: CASKGGDDSSHEQYF. DNA for the CDR3: TGTGCCAGCAAGGGCGGGGACGACAGCTCCCACGAGCAGTACTTC.

About this clonotype itself: A read error may produce the germline difference seen at one junction end. The chain carries TRBV5-5 and TRBJ1-2; 7 nucleotides match TRBD1. The germline gives CDR1 SGHKS, CDR2 YYEKEE (reference sequence). The CDR3 has 15 residues. CDR3: CASSQAAGTVYGYTF. CDR3 nucleotide sequence: TGCGCCAGCAGCCAAGCCGCCGGGACAGTCTATGGCTACACCTTC.

In this sample, this clonotype turned up many times. CDR3 nucleotide sequence: TGTGCCAGCTCCCGGGACAGGAATTATGGAAACACCGGGGAGCTGTTTTTT. Protein sequence: CASSRDRNYGNTGELFF. The V and J genes are TRBV7-9 and TRBJ2-2; 8 nucleotides agree with TRBD1. CDR3 length: 17 amino acids. Germline CDR1 is SEHNR and CDR2 is FQNEAQ (reference sequence). J gave up 2 bases and V 8 bases, and 13 bases lay outside the gene matches. Full variable domain (outside the CDR3, taken from reference TRBV7-9 and TRBJ2-2): DTGVSQNPRHKITKRGQNVTFRCDPISEHNRLYWYRQTLGQGPEFLTYFQNEAQLEKSRLLSDRFSAERPKGSFSTLEIQRTEQGDSAMYLCASSRDRNYGNTGELFFGEGSRLTVL.

V gene TRBV6-1 combines with J gene TRBJ1-1; 8 bases are a match to TRBD1. There are 14 residues in the CDR3. Germline CDR1 is MNHNS and CDR2 is SASEGT. V lost 5 bases and J lost 4; bases outside the gene matches: 6. Here the CDR3 reads CASSPGQGATEAFF. As DNA, the CDR3 is TGTGCCAGCAGTCCCGGACAGGGTGCCACTGAAGCTTTCTTT.

This clonotype was recorded at least ten times. This sequence joins TRBV7-2 and TRBJ1-2, with 7 positions matching TRBD1. With V trimmed by 5 bases and J by 3 bases, 6 bases remained unmatched. This CDR3 has 14 amino acids. Germline V gives CDR1 SGHTA, CDR2 FQGNSA. The CDR3 nucleotides read TGTGCCAGCAGCCAAACGACAGGGTACTATGGCTACACCTTC. Amino acids: CASSQTTGYYGYTF.

The J gene is TRBJ2-2, the V gene TRBV20-1, with 7 positions matching TRBD2. Germline CDR1 reads DFQATT; CDR2 reads SNEGSKA (reference sequence). The CDR3 extends over 16 amino acids. Germline trimming cut 0 bases from V and 1 base from J; bases unmatched to any gene: 5. CDR3 in amino acids: CSARDLQRENTGELFF. In DNA form, the CDR3 reads TGCAGTGCTAGAGATTTGCAGCGGGAGAACACCGGGGAGCTGTTTTTT.

This clonotype appeared a few times. The chain recombines TRBV19 with TRBJ2-1, with D unclear. The CDR3 is 16 amino acids. Germline CDR1 and CDR2: LNHDA and SQIVND (reference sequence). V was cut by 6 bases and J by 3 bases, with 18 bases left in between. For the CDR3, the DNA is TGTGCCAGTAGCTCATACGGCGAAAGAGGCTACAATGAGCAGTTCTTC. Amino acids: CASSSYGERGYNEQFF.

The sample holds many counts of this clonotype. The CDR3 region is CASRRRGINEQFF. The CDR3 nucleotides read TGTGCCAGCAGACGCCGGGGGATCAATGAGCAGTTCTTC. The rearrangement links TRBV28 to TRBJ2-1; TRBD2 is a possible D gene (6 bases). The CDR3 is made up of 13 amino acids. Trimming removed 6 bases from V and 6 bases from J, with 12 bases in between. Germline V CDR1 and CDR2: MDHEN, SYDVKM.

This clonotype turned up a few times. The chain links TRBV28 to TRBJ2-1; maybe TRBD2 (5 bases). V lost 6 bases, J lost 9 bases, and 15 bases lay in between. The germline V gene has CDR1 MDHEN and CDR2 SYDVKM. This CDR3 has 13 amino acids. The CDR3 is CASSPGTRFEQFF. CDR3 in DNA: TGTGCCAGCAGCCCGGGCACTAGATTTGAGCAGTTCTTC.